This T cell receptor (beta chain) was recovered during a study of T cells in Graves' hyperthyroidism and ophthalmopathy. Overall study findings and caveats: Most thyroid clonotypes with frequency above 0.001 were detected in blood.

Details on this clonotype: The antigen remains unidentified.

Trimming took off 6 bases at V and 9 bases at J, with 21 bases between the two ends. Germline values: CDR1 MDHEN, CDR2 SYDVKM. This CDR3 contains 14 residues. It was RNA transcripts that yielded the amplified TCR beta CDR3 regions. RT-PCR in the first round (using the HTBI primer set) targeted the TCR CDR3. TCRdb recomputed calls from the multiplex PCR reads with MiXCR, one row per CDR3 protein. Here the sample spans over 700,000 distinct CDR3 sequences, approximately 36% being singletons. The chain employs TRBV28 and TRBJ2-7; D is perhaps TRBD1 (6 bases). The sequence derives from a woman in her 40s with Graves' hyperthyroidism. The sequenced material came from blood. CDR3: CASSITQMSTGQYF. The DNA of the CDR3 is TGTGCCAGCAGCATTACTCAAATGTCGACAGGGCAGTACTTC.